The rows below give T cell receptor beta chains drawn from one sample of a study of blood T cell repertoires in COVID-19. The protocol was immunoSEQ multiplex PCR, while the TCRdb copy is restricted to in-frame clones and leaves out a portion. The sample holds 150,000 or so clones, roughly 89% seen once. Sequencing used PBMCs or T cells enriched from blood (not recorded which). The receptors come from a woman aged 50 to 60 who had been exposed to COVID-19. The CDR3 runs from the conserved cysteine through the conserved F or W. Fields, in order: clone size, D gene, V gene, J gene, CDR3 protein, CDR3 DNA. D genes are given only for firm matches. Clone size, where shown, is once, few, many, or a class for clones that have expanded.

clone size: NA
D gene: NA
V gene: TRBV24-1
J gene: TRBJ2-1
CDR3 protein: CATSDGARNEQFF
CDR3 DNA: TGTGCCACCAGTGACGGAGCACGCAATGAGCAGTTCTTC

clone size: NA
D gene: NA
V gene: TRBV19
J gene: TRBJ1-5
CDR3 protein: CASTNRDYSNQPQHF
CDR3 DNA: TGTGCCAGTACCAACCGAGACTATAGCAATCAGCCCCAGCATTTT

clone size: NA
D gene: TRBD2
V gene: TRBV6-6
J gene: TRBJ2-1
CDR3 protein: CATTQKSGSSYNEQFF
CDR3 DNA: TGTGCCACCACGCAGAAGAGCGGGAGCTCCTACAATGAGCAGTTCTTC

clone size: NA
D gene: TRBD2
V gene: TRBV15
J gene: TRBJ2-1
CDR3 protein: CATGNGRALDEQFF
CDR3 DNA: TGTGCCACCGGGAACGGGAGGGCCCTGGATGAGCAGTTCTTC

clone size: NA
D gene: NA
V gene: TRBV25-1
J gene: TRBJ1-6
CDR3 protein: CASSKGVSYNSPLHF
CDR3 DNA: TGTGCCAGCAGTAAAGGGGTATCCTATAATTCACCCCTCCACTTT

clone size: NA
D gene: NA
V gene: TRBV7-9
J gene: TRBJ2-7
CDR3 protein: CASSLVGSVREEQYF
CDR3 DNA: TGTGCCAGCAGCTTAGTTGGTAGCGTCCGGGAGGAGCAGTACTTC

clone size: once
D gene: TRBD1
V gene: TRBV28
J gene: TRBJ2-1
CDR3 protein: CATTTGTGYYNEQFF
CDR3 DNA: TGTGCCACCACAACCGGGACAGGGTATTACAATGAGCAGTTCTTC

clone size: NA
D gene: TRBD2
V gene: TRBV9
J gene: TRBJ2-3
CDR3 protein: CASSPFPSGGTDTQYF
CDR3 DNA: TGTGCCAGCAGCCCCTTCCCTAGCGGGGGAACAGATACGCAGTATTTT

clone size: NA
D gene: NA
V gene: TRBV4-2
J gene: TRBJ2-5
CDR3 protein: CASSQDEWETQYF
CDR3 DNA: TGTGCCAGCAGCCAAGACGAGTGGGAGACCCAGTACTTC

clone size: NA
D gene: NA
V gene: TRBV5-5
J gene: TRBJ2-5
CDR3 protein: CASSLGDQETQYF
CDR3 DNA: TGTGCCAGCAGCTTAGGGGACCAAGAGACCCAGTACTTC

clone size: few
D gene: NA
V gene: TRBV28
J gene: TRBJ2-7
CDR3 protein: CASSSNRYEQYF
CDR3 DNA: TGTGCCAGCAGTTCAAATAGATACGAGCAGTACTTC

clone size: few
D gene: NA
V gene: TRBV19
J gene: TRBJ1-1
CDR3 protein: CASSLRGNTEAFF
CDR3 DNA: TGTGCCAGTAGTCTTAGAGGGAACACTGAAGCTTTCTTT

clone size: NA
D gene: TRBD2
V gene: TRBV29-1
J gene: TRBJ2-1
CDR3 protein: CSAGTSDYNEQFF
CDR3 DNA: TGCAGCGCCGGGACTAGCGATTACAATGAGCAGTTCTTC

clone size: NA
D gene: NA
V gene: TRBV7-6
J gene: TRBJ2-1
CDR3 protein: CASSSRASEQFF
CDR3 DNA: TGTGCCAGCAGCTCCCGAGCCTCTGAGCAGTTCTTC

clone size: NA
D gene: NA
V gene: TRBV2
J gene: TRBJ2-7
CDR3 protein: CASDSSYEQYF
CDR3 DNA: TGTGCCAGCGACAGTTCCTACGAGCAGTACTTC

clone size: NA
D gene: TRBD1
V gene: TRBV9
J gene: TRBJ2-1
CDR3 protein: CASSEDRDRVYNEQFF
CDR3 DNA: TGTGCCAGCAGCGAAGACCGGGACAGGGTATACAATGAGCAGTTCTTC

clone size: NA
D gene: TRBD2
V gene: TRBV7-2
J gene: TRBJ2-1
CDR3 protein: CASSFRLAGAREQFF
CDR3 DNA: TGTGCCAGCAGCTTTAGACTAGCGGGAGCCCGTGAGCAGTTCTTC

clone size: NA
D gene: NA
V gene: TRBV5-4
J gene: TRBJ2-2
CDR3 protein: CASSVGGLGLTGELFF
CDR3 DNA: TGTGCCAGCAGCGTCGGGGGGCTAGGCCTCACCGGGGAGCTGTTTTTT

clone size: once
D gene: TRBD2
V gene: TRBV7-9
J gene: TRBJ2-1
CDR3 protein: CASRGGMQAGADEQFF
CDR3 DNA: TGTGCCAGCAGAGGCGGGATGCAAGCGGGGGCGGATGAGCAGTTCTTC

clone size: NA
D gene: NA
V gene: TRBV5-6
J gene: TRBJ1-2
CDR3 protein: CASSLVQGGDTF
CDR3 DNA: TGTGCCAGCAGCTTGGTACAGGGTGGTGACACCTTC

clone size: few
D gene: NA
V gene: TRBV19
J gene: TRBJ1-1
CDR3 protein: CASITGMNTEAFF
CDR3 DNA: TGTGCCAGTATTACAGGGATGAACACTGAAGCTTTCTTT

clone size: many
D gene: TRBD1
V gene: TRBV18
J gene: TRBJ1-2
CDR3 protein: CASSPMTGRNYGYTF
CDR3 DNA: TGTGCCAGCTCACCGATGACAGGGAGAAACTATGGCTACACCTTC

clone size: NA
D gene: NA
V gene: TRBV16
J gene: TRBJ1-1
CDR3 protein: CASSATVMNTEAFF
CDR3 DNA: TGTGCCAGCAGCGCTACGGTCATGAACACTGAAGCTTTCTTT

clone size: NA
D gene: TRBD2
V gene: TRBV5-4
J gene: TRBJ2-1
CDR3 protein: CASSLSGGGTNEQFF
CDR3 DNA: TGTGCCAGCAGCCTTAGCGGGGGGGGGACCAATGAGCAGTTCTTC

clone size: NA
D gene: TRBD1
V gene: TRBV5-6
J gene: TRBJ1-1
CDR3 protein: CASSGTGAYTEAFF
CDR3 DNA: TGTGCCAGCAGCGGGACAGGGGCTTACACTGAAGCTTTCTTT

clone size: NA
D gene: NA
V gene: TRBV6-5
J gene: TRBJ1-6
CDR3 protein: CASSYDSTVPNSPLHF
CDR3 DNA: TGTGCCAGCAGTTACGATTCGACAGTCCCTAATTCACCCCTCCACTTT

clone size: NA
D gene: NA
V gene: TRBV27
J gene: TRBJ2-7
CDR3 protein: CASRKGVDEQYF
CDR3 DNA: TGTGCCAGTCGTAAAGGGGTGGACGAGCAGTACTTC